This TCR beta chain was identified in a study of cytomegalovirus exposure and HLA in healthy donors. Across the whole study: Early release data held 85 million or so unique TCRs from HLA-typed donors.

Germline CDR1 and CDR2: LNHDA and SQIVND (reference sequence). CDR3 size: 14 residues. Trimming took off 5 bases at V and 7 bases at J, with 15 bases between the two ends. Findings of the study overall: With later analysis, a missense DCLRE1C variant became linked to TCR beta V- and J-gene trimming. According to the study, 150 to 200 TCR beta chains were cytomegalovirus-associated.

As concerns this clone: The antigen is undetermined.

PCR employed 60 Vbeta and 13 Jbeta primers. Some clones are missing from TCRdb's copy, which holds only in-frame ones; the method was immunoSEQ multiplex PCR. Among roughly 150,000 clones, roughly 79% were seen once, and the ten largest hold around 1.5%. The genes are TRBV19 and TRBJ2-1, with D perhaps matching TRBD2 (5 bases). Input material: PBMCs. The sequence was obtained from a man aged 40-55 years in good health and CMV-seronegative. CDR3 DNA: TGTGCCAGTAGTTCTGACCGGACGGGAAATGAGCAGTTCTTC. Residues: CASSSDRTGNEQFF.